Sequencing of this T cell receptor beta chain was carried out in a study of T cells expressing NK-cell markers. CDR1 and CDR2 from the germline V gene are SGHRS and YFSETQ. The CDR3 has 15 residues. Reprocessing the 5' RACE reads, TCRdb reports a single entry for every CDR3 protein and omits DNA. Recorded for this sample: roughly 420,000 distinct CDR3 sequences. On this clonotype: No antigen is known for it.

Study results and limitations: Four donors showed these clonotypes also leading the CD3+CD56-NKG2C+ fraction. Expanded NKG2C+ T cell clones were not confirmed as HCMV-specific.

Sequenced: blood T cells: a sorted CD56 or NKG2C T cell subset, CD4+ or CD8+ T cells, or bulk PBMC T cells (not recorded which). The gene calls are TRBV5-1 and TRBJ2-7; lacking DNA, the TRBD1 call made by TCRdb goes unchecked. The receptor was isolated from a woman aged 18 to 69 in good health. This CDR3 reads CASRTGQGVSYEQYF.